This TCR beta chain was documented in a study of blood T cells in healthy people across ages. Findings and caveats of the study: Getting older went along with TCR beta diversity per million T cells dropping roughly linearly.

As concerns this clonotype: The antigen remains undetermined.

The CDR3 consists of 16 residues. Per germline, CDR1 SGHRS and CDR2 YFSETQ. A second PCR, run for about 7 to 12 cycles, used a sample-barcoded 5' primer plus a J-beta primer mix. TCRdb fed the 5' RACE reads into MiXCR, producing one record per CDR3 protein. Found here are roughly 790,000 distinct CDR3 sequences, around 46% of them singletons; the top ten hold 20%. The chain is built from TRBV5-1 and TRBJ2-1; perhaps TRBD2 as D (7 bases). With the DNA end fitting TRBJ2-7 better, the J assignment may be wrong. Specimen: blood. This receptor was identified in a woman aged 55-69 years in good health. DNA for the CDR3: TGCGCCAGCAGCTTAAACCCGGGGGGCTCCTACAATGAGCAGTACTTC. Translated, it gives CASSLNPGGSYNEQYF.